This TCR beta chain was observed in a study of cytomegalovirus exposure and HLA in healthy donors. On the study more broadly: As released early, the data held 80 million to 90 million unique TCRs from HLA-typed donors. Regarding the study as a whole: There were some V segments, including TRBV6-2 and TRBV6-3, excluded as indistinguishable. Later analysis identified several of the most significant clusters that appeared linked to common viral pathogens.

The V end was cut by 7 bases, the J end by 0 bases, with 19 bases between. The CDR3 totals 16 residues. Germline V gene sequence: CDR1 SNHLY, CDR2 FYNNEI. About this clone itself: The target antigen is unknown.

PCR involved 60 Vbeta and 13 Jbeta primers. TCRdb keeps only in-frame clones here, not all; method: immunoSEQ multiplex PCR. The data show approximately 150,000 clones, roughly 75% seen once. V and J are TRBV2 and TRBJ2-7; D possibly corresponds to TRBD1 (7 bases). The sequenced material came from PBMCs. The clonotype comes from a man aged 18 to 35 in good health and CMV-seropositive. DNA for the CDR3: TGTGCCAGCACCGAGGGGGCGGGACCTTACTCCTACGAGCAGTACTTC. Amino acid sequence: CASTEGAGPYSYEQYF.